This entry describes one T cell receptor beta chain. Deletions cut 2 bases from V and 3 bases from J, with 7 bases between. The CDR3 sequence is 13 residues long. Germline CDR1 and CDR2: SGHNT and YENEEA. The sample is drawn from a study of siplizumab effects on memory and regulatory T cells. Generated by immunoSEQ multiplex PCR, the TCRdb table keeps only in-frame clones and is missing some. The data contain more than 95,000 clones, roughly 91% of them singletons. V and J are TRBV11-3 and TRBJ1-1, with a tentative D call TRBD1 (6 bases). The sample was CD4+ T cells sorted from blood. This receptor was obtained from a human donor in good health. This CDR3 reads CASSLKGDTEAFF. The DNA of the CDR3 is TGTGCCAGCAGCTTAAAGGGGGACACTGAAGCTTTCTTT.